Only a few counts were recorded for the clone carrying this T cell receptor beta chain. These data are taken from a study of Tregs in tolerant kidney transplant recipients. Only in-frame clones appear in the TCRdb table, and some are missing; sequencing was by immunoSEQ multiplex PCR. The sample carries 75,000 to 85,000 clones, 75% to 95% recorded once. The CDR3 has 14 amino acids. After removal of 4 bases from V and 6 bases from J, the junction contained 8 bases not matched to a gene. The germline gives CDR1 SGHRS, CDR2 YFSETQ. The receptor comes from a human donor who received a combined kidney and bone marrow transplant. The material was Tregs from blood, obtained before the transplant. This chain uses TRBV5-1 with TRBJ2-7; 9 positions match TRBD1. The CDR3 nucleotides read TGCGCCAGCAGCCCAACCGGGACAGGGCGCGAGCAGTACTTC. Protein sequence: CASSPTGTGREQYF. The full variable domain, rest sourced from reference TRBV5-1 and TRBJ2-7, is KAGVTQTPRYLIKTRGQQVTLSCSPISGHRSVSWYQQTPGQGLQFLFEYFSETQRNKGNFPGRFSGRQFSNSRSEMNVSTLELGDSALYLCASSPTGTGREQYFGPGTRLTVT.